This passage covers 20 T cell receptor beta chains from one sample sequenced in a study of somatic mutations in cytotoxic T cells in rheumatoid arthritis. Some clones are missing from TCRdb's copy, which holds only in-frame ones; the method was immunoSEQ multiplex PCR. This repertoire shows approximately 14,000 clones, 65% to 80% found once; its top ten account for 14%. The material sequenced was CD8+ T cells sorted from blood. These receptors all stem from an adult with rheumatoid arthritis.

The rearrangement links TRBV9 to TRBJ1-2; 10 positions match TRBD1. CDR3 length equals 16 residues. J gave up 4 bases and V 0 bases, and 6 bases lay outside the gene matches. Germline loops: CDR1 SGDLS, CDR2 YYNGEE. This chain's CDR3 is CASSVGDRGLGYGYTF. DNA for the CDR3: TGTGCCAGCAGCGTAGGCGACAGGGGGCTTGGCTATGGCTACACCTTC.

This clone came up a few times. CDR3 sequence reads: CASSEVTGGGSPLHF. In DNA form, the CDR3 reads TGTGCCAGCAGTGAAGTGACAGGGGGCGGTTCACCCCTCCACTTT. The V and J genes are TRBV6-1 and TRBJ1-6; 10 bases align to TRBD1. Per germline, CDR1 MNHNS and CDR2 SASEGT. With V trimmed by 1 base and J by 9 bases, 3 bases remained unmatched. This CDR3 contains 15 residues.

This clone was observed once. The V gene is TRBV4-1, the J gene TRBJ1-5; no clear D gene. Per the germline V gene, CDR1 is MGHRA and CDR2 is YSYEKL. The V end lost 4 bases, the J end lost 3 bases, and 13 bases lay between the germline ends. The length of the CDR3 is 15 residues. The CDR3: CASSLATLSNQPQHF. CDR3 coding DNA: TGCGCCAGCAGCCTGGCTACACTATCCAATCAGCCCCAGCATTTT.

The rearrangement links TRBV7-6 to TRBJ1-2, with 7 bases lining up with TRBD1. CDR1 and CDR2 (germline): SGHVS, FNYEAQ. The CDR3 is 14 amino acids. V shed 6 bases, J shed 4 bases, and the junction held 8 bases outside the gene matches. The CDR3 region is CASSNEGAGYGYTF. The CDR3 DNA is TGTGCCAGCAGTAACGAGGGGGCCGGCTATGGCTACACCTTC.

The CDR3 spells CASSPGQGSLSIQYF. In DNA, the CDR3 is TGCGCCAGCAGTCCGGGACAGGGGTCCCTCAGCATTCAGTACTTC. The chain carries TRBV10-1 and TRBJ2-4, with 10 bases matching TRBD1. The CDR3 has 15 amino acids. Per the germline V gene, CDR1 is WNHNN and CDR2 is SYGVQD (reference sequence). V lost 5 bases to trimming and J lost 9 bases; unmatched junction nucleotides: 10.

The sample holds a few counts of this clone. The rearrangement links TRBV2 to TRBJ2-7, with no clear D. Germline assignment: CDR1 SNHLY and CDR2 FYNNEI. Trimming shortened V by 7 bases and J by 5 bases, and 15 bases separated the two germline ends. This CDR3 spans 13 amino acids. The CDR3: CASIRDGINEQYF. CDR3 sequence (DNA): TGTGCCAGCATTCGTGACGGAATTAACGAGCAGTACTTC.

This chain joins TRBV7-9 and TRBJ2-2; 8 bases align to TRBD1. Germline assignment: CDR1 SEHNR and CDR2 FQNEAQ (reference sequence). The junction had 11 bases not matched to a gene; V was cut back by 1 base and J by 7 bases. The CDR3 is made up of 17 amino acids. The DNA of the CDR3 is TGTGCCAGCAGCTTAGTGGCAGGGGGCTATATCAACGGGGAGCTGTTTTTT. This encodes CASSLVAGGYINGELFF.

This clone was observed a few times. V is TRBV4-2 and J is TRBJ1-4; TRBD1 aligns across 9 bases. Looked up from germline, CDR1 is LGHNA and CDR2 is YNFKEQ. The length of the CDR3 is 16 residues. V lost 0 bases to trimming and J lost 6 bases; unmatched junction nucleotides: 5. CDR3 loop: CASSQDTGTGYEKLFF. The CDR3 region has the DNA TGTGCCAGCAGCCAAGATACAGGGACAGGGTATGAAAAACTGTTTTTT.

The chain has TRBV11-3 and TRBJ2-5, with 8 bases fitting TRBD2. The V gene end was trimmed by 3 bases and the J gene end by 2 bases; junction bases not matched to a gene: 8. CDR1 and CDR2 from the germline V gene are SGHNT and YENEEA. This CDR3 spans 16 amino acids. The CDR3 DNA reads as TGTGCCAGCAGCTTGGGGCGGGAGGTTTCGCAAGAGACCCAGTACTTC. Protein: CASSLGREVSQETQYF.

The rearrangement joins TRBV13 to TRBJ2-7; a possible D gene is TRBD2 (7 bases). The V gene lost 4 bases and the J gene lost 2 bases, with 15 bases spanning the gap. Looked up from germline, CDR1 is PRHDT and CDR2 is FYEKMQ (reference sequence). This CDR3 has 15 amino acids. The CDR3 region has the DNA TGTGCCAGCAGCTCCATGGAGGGGGGGCCCTACGAGCAGTACTTC. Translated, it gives CASSSMEGGPYEQYF.

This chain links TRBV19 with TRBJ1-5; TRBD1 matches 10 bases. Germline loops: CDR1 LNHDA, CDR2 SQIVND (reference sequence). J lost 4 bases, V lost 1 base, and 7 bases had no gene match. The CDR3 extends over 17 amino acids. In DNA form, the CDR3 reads TGTGCCAGTAGTATAGGGCAGGGACAGGGGAAAAATCAGCCCCAGCATTTT. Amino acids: CASSIGQGQGKNQPQHF.

The CDR3 spells CASSGGGRANDYGYTF. Written as DNA, the CDR3 is TGTGCCAGCAGTGGGGGGGGCAGGGCCAACGACTATGGCTACACCTTC. The chain employs TRBV2 and TRBJ1-2, with D tentatively TRBD1 (6 bases). Germline CDR1 is SNHLY and CDR2 is FYNNEI. V dropped 4 bases and J dropped 3 bases, with 18 bases sitting between them. The CDR3 length is 16 residues.

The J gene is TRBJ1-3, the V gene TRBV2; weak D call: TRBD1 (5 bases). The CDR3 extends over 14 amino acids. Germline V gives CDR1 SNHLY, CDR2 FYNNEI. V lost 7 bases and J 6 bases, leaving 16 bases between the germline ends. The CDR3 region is CASKGVGPLNTIYF. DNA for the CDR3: TGTGCCAGCAAGGGTGTGGGACCCTTAAACACCATATATTTT.

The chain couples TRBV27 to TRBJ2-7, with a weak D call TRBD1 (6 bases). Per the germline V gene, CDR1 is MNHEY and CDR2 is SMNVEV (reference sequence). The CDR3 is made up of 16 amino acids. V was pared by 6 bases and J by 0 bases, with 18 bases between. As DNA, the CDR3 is TGTGCCAGCAGGGCGATACAGGGTGTCGGCTCCTACGAGCAGTACTTC. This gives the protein CASRAIQGVGSYEQYF.

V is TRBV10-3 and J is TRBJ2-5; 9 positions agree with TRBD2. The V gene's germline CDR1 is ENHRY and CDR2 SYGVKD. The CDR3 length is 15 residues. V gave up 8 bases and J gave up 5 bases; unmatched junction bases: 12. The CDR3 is CAISTGTSPSETQYF. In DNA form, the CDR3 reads TGTGCCATCTCGACCGGGACTAGCCCCTCGGAGACCCAGTACTTC.

The chain's CDR3 is CASSLSGGDYNEQFF. CDR3 DNA: TGCGCCAGCAGCCTTAGCGGGGGTGATTACAATGAGCAGTTCTTC. The V and J genes are TRBV4-1 and TRBJ2-1; 9 bases are a match to TRBD2. V trimming: 4 bases; J trimming: 4 bases; junction bases outside the gene matches: 5. Germline-derived CDR1 and CDR2 are MGHRA and YSYEKL. The CDR3 length is 15 residues.

CDR3: CASSLGPDNFPYEQYF. The CDR3 DNA sequence: TGCGCCAGCAGCTTGGGCCCGGACAATTTCCCCTACGAGCAGTACTTC. The genes are TRBV5-1 and TRBJ2-7, with a weak D call TRBD1 (5 bases). The germline V gene encodes CDR1 SGHRS and CDR2 YFSETQ. Trimming left V 0 bases short and J 2 bases short, with 15 bases between. This CDR3 has 16 residues.

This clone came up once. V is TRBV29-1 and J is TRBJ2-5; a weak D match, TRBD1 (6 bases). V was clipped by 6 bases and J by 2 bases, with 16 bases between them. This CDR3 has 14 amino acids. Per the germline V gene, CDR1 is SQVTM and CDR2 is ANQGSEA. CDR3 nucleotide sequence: TGCAGCGTGCCCACCTTGGGGGCACAAGAGACCCAGTACTTC. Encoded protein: CSVPTLGAQETQYF. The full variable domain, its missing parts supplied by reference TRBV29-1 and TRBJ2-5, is SAVISQKPSRDICQRGTSLTIQCQVDSQVTMMFWYRQQPGQSLTLIATANQGSEATYESGFVIDKFPISRPNLTFSTLTVSNMSPEDSSIYLCSVPTLGAQETQYFGPGTRLLVL.

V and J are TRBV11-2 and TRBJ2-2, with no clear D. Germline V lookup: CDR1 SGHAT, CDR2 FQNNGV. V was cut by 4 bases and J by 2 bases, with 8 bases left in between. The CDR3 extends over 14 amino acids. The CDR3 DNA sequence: TGTGCCAGCAGCTCCAAATATAACACCGGGGAGCTGTTTTTT. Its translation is CASSSKYNTGELFF. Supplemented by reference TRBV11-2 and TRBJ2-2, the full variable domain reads EAGVAQSPRYKIIEKRQSVAFWCNPISGHATLYWYQQILGQGPKLLIQFQNNGVVDDSQLPKDRFSAERLKGVDSTLKIQPAKLEDSAVYLCASSSKYNTGELFFGEGSRLTVL.

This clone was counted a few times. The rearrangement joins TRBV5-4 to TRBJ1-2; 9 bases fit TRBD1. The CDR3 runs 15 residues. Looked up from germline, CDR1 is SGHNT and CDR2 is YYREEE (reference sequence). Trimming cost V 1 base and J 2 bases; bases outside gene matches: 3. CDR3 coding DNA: TGTGCCAGCAGCTTGCGACAGGGGGGAAACTATGGCTACACCTTC. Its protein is CASSLRQGGNYGYTF.